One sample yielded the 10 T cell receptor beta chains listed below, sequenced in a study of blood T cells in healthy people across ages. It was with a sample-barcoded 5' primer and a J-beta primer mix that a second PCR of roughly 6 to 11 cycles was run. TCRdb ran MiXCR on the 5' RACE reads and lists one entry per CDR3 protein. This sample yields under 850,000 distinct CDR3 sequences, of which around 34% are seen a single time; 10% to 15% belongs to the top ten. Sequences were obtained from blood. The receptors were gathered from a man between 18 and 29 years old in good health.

CDR3 loop: CSASPGADQPQHF. CDR3 nucleotides: TGCAGTGCTAGCCCAGGGGCGGATCAGCCCCAGCATTTT. This chain uses TRBV20-1 with TRBJ1-5; D perhaps matches TRBD1 (6 bases). Germline V lookup: CDR1 DFQATT, CDR2 SNEGSKA (reference sequence). The CDR3 loop spans 13 amino acids. V lost 3 bases, J lost 5 bases, and 11 bases lay in between.

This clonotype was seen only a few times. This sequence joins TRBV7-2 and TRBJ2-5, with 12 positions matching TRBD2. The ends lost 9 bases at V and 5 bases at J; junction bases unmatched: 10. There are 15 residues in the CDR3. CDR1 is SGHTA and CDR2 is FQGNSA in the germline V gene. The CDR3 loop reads CASGTSGGPGETQYF. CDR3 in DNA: TGTGCCAGTGGAACTAGCGGGGGGCCAGGGGAGACCCAGTACTTC.

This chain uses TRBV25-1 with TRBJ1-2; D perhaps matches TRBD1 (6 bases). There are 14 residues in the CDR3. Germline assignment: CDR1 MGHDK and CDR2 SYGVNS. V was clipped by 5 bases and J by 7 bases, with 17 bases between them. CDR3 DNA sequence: TGTGCCAGCAGTAAGCGACAGGCGGAGGGTGGCTACACCTTC. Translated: CASSKRQAEGGYTF.

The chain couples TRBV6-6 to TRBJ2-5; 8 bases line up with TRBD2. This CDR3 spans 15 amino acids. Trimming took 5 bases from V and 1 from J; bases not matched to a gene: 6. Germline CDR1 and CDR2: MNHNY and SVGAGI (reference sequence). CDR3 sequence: CASSAPGLAQETQYF. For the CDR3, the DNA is TGTGCCAGCAGTGCCCCCGGACTAGCCCAAGAGACCCAGTACTTC.

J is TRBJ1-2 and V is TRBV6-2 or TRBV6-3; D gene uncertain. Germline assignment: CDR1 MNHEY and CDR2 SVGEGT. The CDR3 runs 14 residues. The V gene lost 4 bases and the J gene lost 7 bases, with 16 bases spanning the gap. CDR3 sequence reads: CASSFGRTFSGYTF. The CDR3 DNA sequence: TGTGCCAGCAGTTTTGGGCGTACGTTCTCTGGCTACACCTTC.

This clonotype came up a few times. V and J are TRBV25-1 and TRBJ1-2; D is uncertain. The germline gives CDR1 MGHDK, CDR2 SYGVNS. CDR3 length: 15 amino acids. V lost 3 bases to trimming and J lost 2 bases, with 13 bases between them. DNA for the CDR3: TGTGCCAGCAGTGATGCGGACTTATCAAACTATGGCTACACCTTC. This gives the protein CASSDADLSNYGYTF.

The CDR3 nucleotides read TGTGCCAGCAGCTGGGGGAATCCAGATACGCAGTATTTT. It yields the protein CASSWGNPDTQYF. This chain links TRBV7-2 with TRBJ2-3; D could derive from TRBD1 or TRBD2 (5 bases each). Germline assignment: CDR1 SGHTA and CDR2 FQGNSA. CDR3 length: 13 residues. Trimming cost V 4 bases and J 4 bases, with 9 bases left between them.

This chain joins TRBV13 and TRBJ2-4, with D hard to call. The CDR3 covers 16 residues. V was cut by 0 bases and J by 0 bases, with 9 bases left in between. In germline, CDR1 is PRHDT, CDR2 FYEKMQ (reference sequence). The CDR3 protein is CASSLGSTGAKNIQYF. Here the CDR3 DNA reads TGTGCCAGCAGCTTAGGGAGTACGGGAGCCAAAAACATTCAGTACTTC.

The CDR3 region is CSASSGRLQETQFF. The CDR3, as DNA: TGCAGTGCTAGTTCCGGCAGGCTCCAAGAGACCCAGTTCTTC. The chain recombines TRBV20-1 with TRBJ2-1; no definite D call. Germline CDR1 reads DFQATT; CDR2 reads SNEGSKA (reference sequence). V lost 3 bases and J lost 13, with 22 bases in between. The CDR3 runs 14 residues.

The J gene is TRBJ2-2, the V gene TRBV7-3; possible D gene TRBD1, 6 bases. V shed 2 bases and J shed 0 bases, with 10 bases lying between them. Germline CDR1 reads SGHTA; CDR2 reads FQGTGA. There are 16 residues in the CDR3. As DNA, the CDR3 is TGTGCCAGCAGCTTATTGGGGGCAACGAACACCGGGGAGCTGTTTTTT. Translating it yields CASSLLGATNTGELFF.